These 23 T cell receptor beta chains originate from one sample sequenced in a study of human T cells and chemical hapten exposure. The sample's time point: patch test 2, 6 weeks after DPC sensitization. The sample's treatment: therapeutic diphenylcyclopropenone sensitization with weekly scalp DPC. TCRdb redid the calling of the RACE reads with MiXCR, one entry per CDR3 protein. The table has approximately 87,000 distinct CDR3 sequences, approximately 10% seen once; the top ten hold 2.5% to 4%. The sequences come from whole blood, collected in connection with sensitization to the hapten diphenylcyclopropenone (DPC). The receptors were sampled from a woman between 40 and 50 years old with alopecia areata. Some clones in this sample may be carry-over from other donors' samples.

Many counts were recorded for this clonotype. The CDR3 sequence: CASSAGRMGKGGELFF. The CDR3 nucleotides read TGTGCCAGCAGCGCCGGACGGATGGGAAAGGGCGGGGAGCTGTTTTTT. V gene TRBV13 combines with J gene TRBJ2-2; no definite D call. V was pared by 5 bases and J by 7 bases, with 20 bases between. The CDR3 runs to 16 residues. Germline-derived CDR1 and CDR2 are PRHDT and FYEKMQ (reference sequence).

This clonotype appeared a few times. The V call is TRBV3-1, the J call TRBJ2-5; a possible D gene is TRBD2 (6 bases). The length of the CDR3 is 15 residues. Germline values: CDR1 LGHDT, CDR2 YNNKEL (reference sequence). Deletions cut 4 bases from V and 1 base from J, with 13 bases between. In nucleotides, the CDR3 is TGTGCCAGCAGCCCCCGGAGAGCGGGCCAAGAGACCCAGTACTTC. Protein product: CASSPRRAGQETQYF.

The genes are TRBV4-2 and TRBJ1-5; no firm D call. V lost 0 bases and J 7 bases, leaving 13 bases between the germline ends. Germline V gene lookup returns CDR1 LGHNA and CDR2 YNFKEQ. This CDR3 is built from 15 residues. CDR3 region: CASSQEGASRQPQHF. For the CDR3, the DNA is TGTGCCAGCAGCCAAGAGGGCGCGTCAAGGCAGCCCCAGCATTTT.

The chain recombines TRBV2 with TRBJ1-1; TRBD1 matches 8 bases. The CDR3 sequence is 14 residues long. Germline CDR1 SNHLY, CDR2 FYNNEI. V lost 4 bases to trimming and J lost 0 bases; unmatched junction nucleotides: 1. CDR3 sequence: CASSGQGLNTEAFF. The CDR3 coding sequence is TGTGCCAGCAGTGGACAGGGGTTGAACACTGAAGCTTTCTTT.

The sample holds a few counts of this clonotype. The chain links TRBV9 to TRBJ2-7, with D perhaps TRBD1 or TRBD2 (5 bases each). Trimming pared 6 bases from V and 3 bases from J, leaving 10 bases between. The CDR3 sequence is 12 residues long. The germline gives CDR1 SGDLS, CDR2 YYNGEE. In nucleotides, the CDR3 is TGTGCCAGCACCCGGGGCCTCTACGAGCAGTACTTC. The encoded protein is CASTRGLYEQYF.

The rearrangement links TRBV10-3 to TRBJ2-4; D gene unclear. Trimming left V 3 bases short and J 0 bases short, with 9 bases between. This CDR3 comprises 15 residues. CDR1 is ENHRY and CDR2 is SYGVKD in the germline V gene. The CDR3 sequence: CAISEGPRAKNIQYF. For the CDR3, the DNA is TGTGCCATCAGTGAAGGACCCCGAGCCAAAAACATTCAGTACTTC.

The V gene is TRBV7-2, the J gene TRBJ2-3, with 10 positions matching TRBD2. V lost 3 bases and J lost 0; bases outside the gene matches: 3. Germline V gene data show CDR1 as SGHTA and CDR2 as FQGNSA. There are 16 residues in the CDR3. CDR3 DNA sequence: TGTGCCAGCAGCTTTATAGCGGGGGGTAGCACAGATACGCAGTATTTT. Translating gives CASSFIAGGSTDTQYF.

This clonotype has a handful of counts. This chain links TRBV30 with TRBJ1-5, with TRBD1 matching over 7 bases. This CDR3 has 13 amino acids. Trimming at V came to 5 bases and at J to 4 bases, leaving 5 bases not matched to a gene. The germline gives CDR1 GTSNPN, CDR2 SVGIG (reference sequence). DNA of the CDR3: TGTGCCTGGTCAGGGGGGGATAATCAGCCCCAGCATTTT. Translation: CAWSGGDNQPQHF. The full variable domain, with the rest looked up from reference TRBV30 and TRBJ1-5, is SQTIHQWPATLVQPVGSPLSLECTVEGTSNPNLYWYRQAAGRGLQLLFYSVGIGQISSEVPQNLSASRPQDRQFILSSKKLLLSDSGFYLCAWSGGDNQPQHFGDGTRLSIL.

V usage is TRBV7-9 and J usage is TRBJ2-2, with unresolved D. Trimming removed 2 bases from V and 0 bases from J, with 7 bases in between. The CDR3 totals 15 residues. In germline, CDR1 is SEHNR, CDR2 FQNEAQ (reference sequence). The CDR3 nucleotides are TGTGCCAGCAGCTTACGACTGACGAACACCGGGGAGCTGTTTTTT. Amino acid sequence: CASSLRLTNTGELFF. Using reference TRBV7-9 and TRBJ2-2 for the parts outside the CDR3, the full variable domain is DTGVSQNPRHKITKRGQNVTFRCDPISEHNRLYWYRQTLGQGPEFLTYFQNEAQLEKSRLLSDRFSAERPKGSFSTLEIQRTEQGDSAMYLCASSLRLTNTGELFFGEGSRLTVL.

In its sample, this clonotype was seen a few times. The rearrangement joins TRBV29-1 to TRBJ1-1; D perhaps matches TRBD1 (5 bases). The CDR3 is 14 amino acids. The V gene lost 4 bases and the J gene lost 3 bases, with 15 bases spanning the gap. Per the germline V gene, CDR1 is SQVTM and CDR2 is ANQGSEA. The CDR3 sequence is CSVGRPPGDTEAFF. The CDR3 DNA reads as TGCAGCGTTGGCAGGCCCCCGGGGGACACTGAAGCTTTCTTT.

The chain carries TRBV11-2 and TRBJ2-7, with D unclear. V lost 5 bases, J lost 6 bases, and 5 bases lay in between. The CDR3 extends over 10 amino acids. CDR1 is SGHAT and CDR2 is FQNNGV in the germline V gene. The CDR3: CASSTVEQYF. The CDR3 DNA reads TGTGCCAGCAGCACGGTCGAGCAGTACTTC.

This clonotype was counted a few times. This sequence joins TRBV7-3 and TRBJ2-5; D is uncertain. The germline V gene has CDR1 SGHTA and CDR2 FQGTGA. The ends were cut back, 6 bases at V and 5 bases at J, with 13 bases in the middle. The CDR3 runs to 13 residues. The CDR3 here is CASSKARSETQYF. The CDR3 nucleotides are TGTGCCAGCAGTAAGGCTAGATCGGAGACCCAGTACTTC.

The CDR3 DNA is TGCAGCGTTGTACCAGGGGGATTTGGCTACACCTTC. It encodes CSVVPGGFGYTF. This chain links TRBV29-1 with TRBJ1-2, with TRBD1 matching 7 bases. Germline V lookup: CDR1 SQVTM, CDR2 ANQGSEA. Trimming took 4 bases from V and 7 from J; bases not matched to a gene: 6. This CDR3 contains 12 residues.

In its sample, this clonotype was seen many times. The chain recombines TRBV20-1 with TRBJ2-7; 11 bases are shared with TRBD1. The CDR3 spans 14 residues. Losses at the gene ends were 6 bases for V and 2 bases for J; bases not matched to a gene: 6. The germline V gene has CDR1 DFQATT and CDR2 SNEGSKA (reference sequence). The CDR3 sequence is CSAQRDRGTYEQYF. Written as DNA, the CDR3 is TGCAGTGCCCAACGGGACAGGGGGACCTACGAGCAGTACTTC.

Comment on this clonotype: This could be a read error, since a much larger clone is one nucleotide away. The genes are TRBV7-2 and TRBJ2-7, with D unresolved. Trimming removed 6 bases at V and 6 bases at J, with 12 bases between. Looked up from germline, CDR1 is SGHTA and CDR2 is FQGNSA. This CDR3 is built from 12 residues. CDR3 DNA sequence: TGTGCCAGCAGTCTGTATCAGCGCGAGCAGTACTTC. Its protein is CASSLYQREQYF.

CDR3 protein: CASSSTPGEGFF. The CDR3 DNA reads TGTGCCAGCAGCTCCACCCCGGGGGAGGGGTTCTTC. The chain joins TRBV3-1 to TRBJ2-1, with 7 bases fitting TRBD2. V lost 5 bases, J lost 15 bases, and 10 bases stayed unmatched. CDR3 length: 12 residues. Germline-derived CDR1 and CDR2 are LGHDT and YNNKEL (reference sequence).

This clonotype was detected a few times. The V gene is TRBV12-3 or TRBV12-4, the J gene TRBJ2-7; possible D gene TRBD2, 6 bases. The V end was cut by 6 bases, the J end by 7 bases, with 22 bases between. This CDR3 spans 15 amino acids. Here the CDR3 DNA reads TGTGCCAGCAGCCGAGCCGGGACCGAAGGGAGGGAGCAGTACTTC. Translated: CASSRAGTEGREQYF.

The CDR3, as DNA: TGTGCCAGCTGGGGGGTCGGGAGGACAGATACGCAGTATTTT. Encoded protein: CASWGVGRTDTQYF. The rearrangement joins TRBV28 to TRBJ2-3; TRBD2 agrees at 7 bases. V dropped 8 bases and J dropped 3; count of bases not matched to a gene: 8. The CDR3 is made up of 14 amino acids. Germline V gene sequence: CDR1 MDHEN, CDR2 SYDVKM.

This clonotype was counted ten times or more. The chain recombines TRBV7-2 with TRBJ2-1; 10 bases agree with TRBD2. V was clipped by 5 bases and J by 4 bases; unmatched bases: 8. Germline CDR1 SGHTA, CDR2 FQGNSA. The CDR3 loop spans 16 amino acids. CDR3 protein: CASSPSSGGQYNEQFF. DNA for the CDR3: TGTGCCAGCAGCCCTTCTAGCGGGGGCCAATACAATGAGCAGTTCTTC.

On this clonotype itself: A read error may be the cause here, since a much bigger clone is one base away. No DNA is shown, since the ends of the CDR3 on it are uncertain; the CDR3 is the one TCRdb lists. The chain combines TRBV9 with TRBJ2-5; the DNA was not used to check the table's D call, TRBD1. The CDR3 region is 16 residues in length, termini included. Looked up from germline, CDR1 is SGDLS and CDR2 is YYNGEE. The CDR3 reads CASSVAPGTGSETRYF.

This clonotype qualifies as medium-sized. The V call is TRBV5-6, the J call TRBJ2-7; D assignment may be TRBD1 or TRBD2 (5 bases each). This CDR3 has 11 residues. Between the trimmed V and J ends, which lost 1 base and 11 bases, there was a span of 10 bases. CDR1 is SGHDT, CDR2 YYEEEE, per germline. As DNA, the CDR3 is TGTGCCAGCAGCTTGTGGGACCCCGAGTACTTC. It codes for CASSLWDPEYF.

The chain carries TRBV18 and TRBJ2-7, with D possibly TRBD1 on 6 matching bases. Germline CDR1 and CDR2: KGHSH and LQKENI. V shed 1 base and J shed 6 bases, with 13 bases lying between them. This CDR3 comprises 14 residues. The CDR3 here is CASSPLDRTSEQYF. As DNA, the CDR3 is TGTGCCAGCTCACCACTTGACAGGACCTCCGAGCAGTACTTC.

This clonotype was observed a handful of times. The CDR3 sequence is CASSLGRAGGEQFF. For the CDR3, the DNA is TGTGCCAGCAGCCTTGGAAGGGCTGGAGGTGAGCAGTTCTTC. J is TRBJ2-1 and V is TRBV27, with a weak D call TRBD2 (5 bases). CDR3 length: 14 residues. V was shortened by 6 bases and J by 9 bases, with 18 bases between the two germline ends. From germline, CDR1 is MNHEY and CDR2 SMNVEV (reference sequence).